These 23 T cell receptor beta chains share one sample of origin, sequenced in a study of T cell responses to AZD1222 COVID-19 vaccine. Profiling relied on immunoSEQ multiplex PCR, and the TCRdb table lists in-frame clones only, not all of them. This table holds around 140,000 clones, 85% to 95% found once. Sequenced here: peripheral blood, sampled on day 0 of AZD1222 vaccination. The source is an adult in good health.

Only one count was recorded for this clone. The CDR3 nucleotides are TGTGCCAGCAGGCCCCGGGTAGGGACCGGGGAGCTGTTTTTT. Translating gives CASRPRVGTGELFF. The chain carries TRBV6-6 and TRBJ2-2; D is unresolved. CDR3 length equals 14 residues. Trimming cost V 6 bases and J 5 bases, with 13 bases left between them. Germline assignment: CDR1 MNHNY and CDR2 SVGAGI (reference sequence).

V and J are TRBV6-5 and TRBJ1-2; D perhaps matches TRBD1 (5 bases). The germline V and J ends were trimmed by 7 bases and 6 bases, with 12 bases remaining between them. Germline V CDR1 and CDR2: MNHEY, SVGAGI. The CDR3 contains 12 residues. CDR3 coding DNA: TGTGCCAGCACCCACGGGGGGGATGGCTACACCTTC. It codes for CASTHGGDGYTF.

This chain joins TRBV5-4 and TRBJ1-2; D may be TRBD1 (6 bases). Germline values: CDR1 SGHNT, CDR2 YYREEE (reference sequence). CDR3 length: 15 residues. V lost 0 bases to trimming and J lost 3 bases, with 12 bases between them. CDR3 coding DNA: TGTGCCAGCAGCTTGGTAGGGGGGCGGGACTATGGCTACACCTTC. Its protein is CASSLVGGRDYGYTF. Combining the CDR3 with reference TRBV5-4 and TRBJ1-2 gives the whole variable domain ETGVTQSPTHLIKTRGQQVTLRCSSQSGHNTVSWYQQALGQGPQFIFQYYREEENGRGNFPPRFSGLQFPNYSSELNVNALELDDSALYLCASSLVGGRDYGYTFGSGTRLTVV.

The chain uses TRBV27 and TRBJ2-1; D is unclear. The CDR3 consists of 13 residues. Trimming stripped 3 bases from V and 8 bases from J, with 11 bases between. Germline CDR1 MNHEY, CDR2 SMNVEV (reference sequence). The CDR3 sequence: CASSFGSLDEQFF. CDR3 nucleotides: TGTGCCAGCAGTTTCGGCTCTCTGGATGAGCAGTTCTTC.

V is TRBV6-5 and J is TRBJ2-1; 10 bases line up with TRBD2. The CDR3 extends over 14 amino acids. The trim removed 6 bases at V and 1 base at J, leaving 0 bases unmatched. CDR1 is MNHEY, CDR2 SVGAGI, per germline. The CDR3 nucleotides are TGTGCCAGCAGGACTAGCGGGTCCTACAATGAGCAGTTCTTC. Its protein is CASRTSGSYNEQFF.

The J gene is TRBJ2-7, the V gene TRBV6-4; no definite D call. Trimming took 3 bases from V and 3 from J, leaving 15 bases between them. The CDR3 extends over 15 amino acids. Germline lookup yields CDR1 MRHNA and CDR2 SNTAGT. CDR3 region: CASSEAAGPGYEQYF. CDR3 bases: TGTGCCAGCAGTGAAGCAGCTGGGCCAGGCTACGAGCAGTACTTC.

This rearrangement joins TRBV10-3 to TRBJ2-3, with TRBD2 as a possible D gene (7 bases). CDR3 size: 15 residues. The ends were cut back, 7 bases at V and 4 bases at J, with 18 bases in the middle. CDR1 is ENHRY, CDR2 SYGVKD, per germline. The CDR3 DNA reads TGTGCCATCATGGACGGGGGGCAAGCCCCAGATACGCAGTATTTT. It yields the protein CAIMDGGQAPDTQYF.

J is TRBJ1-2 and V is TRBV5-1, with 11 bases aligning to TRBD1. The CDR3 totals 16 residues. Germline CDR1 SGHRS, CDR2 YFSETQ. V shed 4 bases and J 1 base; nucleotides not matched to a gene: 6. Here the CDR3 reads CASSGPGQGVNYGYTF. The DNA of the CDR3 is TGCGCCAGCAGCGGGCCGGGACAGGGGGTTAACTATGGCTACACCTTC.

The V call is TRBV7-8, the J call TRBJ2-7, with TRBD2 identical over 11 bases. Germline lookup yields CDR1 SGHVS and CDR2 FQNEAQ. This CDR3 comprises 14 residues. The trim removed 5 bases at V and 4 bases at J, leaving 4 bases unmatched. The CDR3 nucleotides read TGTGCCAGCAGCACCTTAGCGGGGGGGTACGAGCAGTACTTC. It codes for CASSTLAGGYEQYF. The full variable domain, rest sourced from reference TRBV7-8 and TRBJ2-7, is GAGVSQSPRYKVAKRGQDVALRCDPISGHVSLFWYQQALGQGPEFLTYFQNEAQLDKSGLPSDRFFAERPEGSVSTLKIQRTQQEDSAVYLCASSTLAGGYEQYFGPGTRLTVT.

This sequence joins TRBV7-9 and TRBJ1-6, with D uncertain. The CDR3 has 14 residues. V was trimmed by 3 bases and J by 6 bases, leaving 9 bases between them. Germline-derived CDR1 and CDR2 are SEHNR and FQNEAQ (reference sequence). CDR3 sequence: CASSLPATNSPLHF. Here the CDR3 DNA reads TGTGCCAGCAGCTTGCCGGCAACTAATTCACCCCTCCACTTT.

This clone has only one observation. The V and J genes are TRBV23-1 and TRBJ2-1; D tentatively fits TRBD1 or TRBD2 (6 bases each). TRBV23-1 is recorded as an ORF, its role being uncertain. With 2 bases removed from V and 9 bases from J, the gap between germline ends came to 14 bases. The CDR3 is made up of 14 amino acids. CDR3 bases: TGCGCCAGCAGTCAACCCACGGGGGCAGGTGAGCAGTTCTTC. Amino acids: CASSQPTGAGEQFF.

This clone turned up a few times. The CDR3 DNA sequence: TGTGCCAGCGGTCGGGCAGGGGGCCAAGCTTTCTTT. It encodes CASGRAGGQAFF. The chain recombines TRBV2 with TRBJ1-1, with 8 bases identical to TRBD1. Germline CDR1 reads SNHLY; CDR2 reads FYNNEI. V lost 8 bases and J lost 9; bases outside the gene matches: 8. This CDR3 has 12 amino acids.

V gene TRBV5-8 combines with J gene TRBJ2-1; D may be TRBD1 or TRBD2 (5 bases each). Germline V gene data show CDR1 as SGHTS and CDR2 as YDEGEE. This CDR3 is built from 13 residues. Trimming pared 10 bases from V and 0 bases from J, leaving 11 bases between. In DNA form, the CDR3 reads TGTGCCGTGGGGACCGTCTCCTACAATGAGCAGTTCTTC. Protein: CAVGTVSYNEQFF.

The genes are TRBV10-3 and TRBJ1-2; D ambiguous. This CDR3 comprises 15 residues. The V gene's germline CDR1 is ENHRY and CDR2 SYGVKD. Trimming cost V 3 bases and J 3 bases, with 14 bases left between them. The CDR3 DNA reads TGTGCCATCAGTGAATCGGCAACCTTGGACTATGGCTACACCTTC. Translating gives CAISESATLDYGYTF.

The CDR3 DNA is TGTGCCAGCAGTTCCGGGGGACCTACAGGGACCTATGGCTACACCTTC. It is translated as CASSSGGPTGTYGYTF. This sequence joins TRBV5-5 and TRBJ1-2; possible D gene TRBD1, 6 bases. The CDR3 length is 16 residues. Germline V CDR1 and CDR2: SGHKS, YYEKEE (reference sequence). V was trimmed by 5 bases and J by 4 bases, leaving 21 bases between them.

The V and J genes are TRBV18 and TRBJ1-1, with D possibly being TRBD1 (6 bases). Germline V gene lookup returns CDR1 KGHSH and CDR2 LQKENI. The CDR3 sequence is 15 residues long. Trimming took off 6 bases at V and 1 base at J, with 15 bases between the two ends. CDR3 sequence reads: CASSPNKGGNTEAFF. CDR3 coding DNA: TGTGCCAGCTCGCCGAATAAGGGGGGGAACACTGAAGCTTTCTTT.

The chain carries TRBV6-5 and TRBJ2-7; TRBD1 is a possible D gene (5 bases). Germline V CDR1 and CDR2: MNHEY, SVGAGI. This CDR3 has 15 amino acids. V was pared by 0 bases and J by 4 bases, with 13 bases between. The CDR3 region has the DNA TGTGCCAGCAGTTACTCGACAGACGAAACGTACGAGCAGTACTTC. This gives the protein CASSYSTDETYEQYF.

The chain employs TRBV30 and TRBJ1-2; D possibly corresponds to TRBD1 (5 bases). The CDR3 runs to 15 residues. Trimming stripped 0 bases from V and 0 bases from J, with 11 bases between. Per germline, CDR1 GTSNPN and CDR2 SVGIG (reference sequence). The CDR3 reads CAWSVSGASNYGYTF. The CDR3 DNA reads as TGTGCCTGGAGTGTAAGCGGGGCCTCTAACTATGGCTACACCTTC.

The genes are TRBV30 and TRBJ2-3; no clear D. This CDR3 contains 15 residues. Trimming cost V 0 bases and J 1 base, with 11 bases left between them. Germline lookup yields CDR1 GTSNPN and CDR2 SVGIG (reference sequence). CDR3 DNA sequence: TGTGCCTGGAGTGTAACCCTGCGACGCACAGATACGCAGTATTTT. It translates to CAWSVTLRRTDTQYF.

The J gene is TRBJ2-7, the V gene TRBV7-2, with TRBD2 matching 10 bases. CDR3 length: 18 amino acids. Germline CDR1 reads SGHTA; CDR2 reads FQGNSA. The V segment lost 2 bases and the J segment 5 bases; nucleotides outside the gene matches: 15. The CDR3 DNA is TGTGCCAGCAGCTTACGAAGCGGGAGGGACAACGAGGGCAACGAGCAGTACTTC. It encodes CASSLRSGRDNEGNEQYF.

The V call is TRBV6-5, the J call TRBJ2-7, with 7 bases identical to TRBD1. In germline, CDR1 is MNHEY, CDR2 SVGAGI. With 0 bases clipped from V and 3 bases from J, the junction kept 8 bases outside the gene matches. The CDR3 is 16 amino acids. The CDR3: CASSYSTGHTFYEQYF. DNA for the CDR3: TGTGCCAGCAGTTACTCGACAGGGCATACCTTCTACGAGCAGTACTTC.

This chain joins TRBV15 and TRBJ2-7; 7 bases align to TRBD1. V gave up 5 bases and J gave up 3 bases; unmatched junction bases: 4. The CDR3 length is 13 residues. The germline V gene has CDR1 LNHNV and CDR2 YYDKDF (reference sequence). The CDR3 DNA reads TGTGCCACCAGCTTGGGACAGAGCTACGAGCAGTACTTC. It specifies CATSLGQSYEQYF.

The rearrangement joins TRBV12-3 or TRBV12-4 to TRBJ1-2; no firm D call. V was trimmed by 3 bases and J by 4 bases, leaving 6 bases between them. This CDR3 contains 12 residues. CDR3 protein: CASSFYSYGYTF. The CDR3 DNA is TGTGCCAGCAGTTTTTACAGCTATGGCTACACCTTC.